This T cell receptor (beta chain) emerged from a study of T-cell reconstitution after alpha-beta-depleted transplantation in children. Findings of the study overall: Reported findings indicate that, about two months after transplant, alpha-beta T cells came from several hundred expanded clones, which were derived from non-depleted graft cells. Newly produced T cells mostly provided counts and TCRbeta diversity after one year, as hyperexpanded clones declined.

The CDR3 is made up of 15 amino acids. Germline assignment: CDR1 SGDLS and CDR2 YYNGEE. Trimming cost V 0 bases and J 7 bases, with 14 bases left between them. This clonotype was seen at least ten times. The antigen remains unidentified. Unique molecular identifiers featured in how the TCRbeta library was prepared. TCRdb used MiXCR to reprocess the PCR reads, holding one entry per CDR3 protein. The table has fewer than 150,000 distinct CDR3 sequences, approximately 22% seen once; the top ten hold roughly a tenth. The sequencing used PBMCs, mostly from graft donor cells, collected 180 days after TCRalphabeta/CD19-depleted stem cell transplant. J is TRBJ2-1 and V is TRBV9; tentative D call: TRBD2 (6 bases). This clonotype was obtained from a male patient aged 2-15 years who had a stem cell transplant for chronic granulomatous disease, so the T cells may come from the graft donor. The CDR3 sequence is CASSVGGARANEQFF. DNA of the CDR3: TGTGCCAGCAGCGTAGGCGGGGCTAGGGCAAATGAGCAGTTCTTC.